The 22 T cell receptor beta chains presented below share a single source sample, sequenced in a study of CD8+CD57+ T cells in acquired aplastic anemia. Patients picked for sequencing had shown CD8+CD57+ cell expansion detected by flow cytometry. Genomic DNA was employed as the template in profiling TCR beta VDJ and CDR3. Via MiXCR, TCRdb re-called the reads, giving one row per CDR3 protein. The sample has 200,000 to 250,000 distinct CDR3 sequences; approximately 65% are singletons. Sequencing was performed on sorted CD4+, CD8+, or CD8+CD57+ T cells (not recorded which) from PBMCs. These receptors originate from a human donor with aplastic anemia.

This clonotype was seen many times. The genes are TRBV11-3 and TRBJ2-3, with D hard to call. V shed 3 bases and J shed 2 bases, with 6 bases lying between them. Germline V gene data show CDR1 as SGHNT and CDR2 as YENEEA. The CDR3 consists of 13 residues. The CDR3 protein is CASSLSDTDTQYF. CDR3 DNA: TGTGCCAGCAGCTTGTCGGACACAGATACGCAGTATTTT.

The chain uses TRBV7-9 and TRBJ2-3; D remains ambiguous. This CDR3 is 12 amino acids long. The germline V gene encodes CDR1 SEHNR and CDR2 FQNEAQ (reference sequence). Trimming cost V 5 bases and J 2 bases, with 5 bases left between them. In DNA, the CDR3 is TGTGCCAGCAGCCTAATCACAGATACGCAGTATTTT. Its translation: CASSLITDTQYF.

The chain links TRBV29-1 to TRBJ2-7; D uncertain. V was clipped by 3 bases and J by 3 bases, with 12 bases between them. The CDR3 is 13 amino acids. Germline CDR1 reads SQVTM; CDR2 reads ANQGSEA. The CDR3: CSVDDDISYEQYF. The DNA of the CDR3 is TGCAGCGTTGATGATGATATTAGCTACGAGCAGTACTTC.

This clonotype has just a few counts. This chain joins TRBV20-1 and TRBJ2-5, with TRBD2 matching 12 bases. V trimming: 5 bases; J trimming: 2 bases; junction bases outside the gene matches: 3. The length of the CDR3 is 14 residues. Germline loops: CDR1 DFQATT, CDR2 SNEGSKA (reference sequence). The CDR3 bases are TGCAGTGCTTCACTAGCGGGAGGACAAGAGACCCAGTACTTC. Protein product: CSASLAGGQETQYF.

The chain joins TRBV29-1 to TRBJ2-7; weak D call: TRBD1 (5 bases). Germline loops: CDR1 SQVTM, CDR2 ANQGSEA. This CDR3 is 12 amino acids long. Trimming removed 3 bases from V and 3 bases from J, with 9 bases in between. This CDR3 is CSVEAQGYEQYF. The CDR3 coding sequence is TGCAGCGTTGAGGCGCAGGGCTACGAGCAGTACTTC.

The chain is built from TRBV29-1 and TRBJ2-7, with D tentatively TRBD2 (5 bases). Between the trimmed V and J ends, which lost 7 bases and 3 bases, there was a span of 13 bases. Germline CDR1 is SQVTM and CDR2 is ANQGSEA. The length of the CDR3 is 12 residues. CDR3 nucleotide sequence: TGCAGCGCGACCGAAGGAGGCTACGAGCAGTACTTC. Amino acids: CSATEGGYEQYF.

This clonotype came up a few times. J is TRBJ2-7 and V is TRBV20-1, with TRBD1 matching 10 bases. V lost 4 bases to trimming and J lost 5 bases; unmatched junction nucleotides: 5. The CDR3 loop spans 13 amino acids. CDR1 and CDR2 from the germline V gene are DFQATT and SNEGSKA (reference sequence). CDR3 loop: CSAKTGGYDEQYF. The CDR3 DNA reads as TGCAGTGCTAAGACAGGGGGCTACGACGAGCAGTACTTC.

The rearrangement links TRBV5-1 to TRBJ2-3; TRBD2 matches at 16 bases. This CDR3 has 19 residues. Germline lookup yields CDR1 SGHRS and CDR2 YFSETQ. V shed 3 bases and J 0 bases; nucleotides not matched to a gene: 7. In DNA form, the CDR3 reads TGCGCCAGCAGCTCGGGACTAGCGGGGGGGGGTTCGAGCACAGATACGCAGTATTTT. Translation: CASSSGLAGGGSSTDTQYF.

CDR3 amino acids: CSARALLGRDRVVYGYTF. In nucleotides, the CDR3 is TGCAGTGCTAGAGCATTGCTAGGCCGGGACAGGGTCGTCTATGGCTACACCTTC. J is TRBJ1-2 and V is TRBV20-1; 9 bases align to TRBD1. The CDR3 is 18 amino acids. The V gene end was trimmed by 1 base and the J gene end by 4 bases; junction bases not matched to a gene: 16. Germline V gives CDR1 DFQATT, CDR2 SNEGSKA (reference sequence).

The table lists this clonotype with many counts. The chain joins TRBV4-2 to TRBJ2-1; TRBD1 matches 12 bases. The CDR3 has 15 residues. Germline V gives CDR1 LGHNA, CDR2 YNFKEQ. Germline trimming cut 0 bases from V and 6 bases from J; bases unmatched to any gene: 0. The CDR3 DNA reads as TGTGCCAGCAGCCAAGAGGGACAGGGGGCCAATGAGCAGTTCTTC. This codes for CASSQEGQGANEQFF.

This clonotype has just a few counts. J is TRBJ2-1 and V is TRBV20-1; no firm D call. The CDR3 length is 14 residues. V lost 3 bases and J 6 bases, leaving 15 bases between the germline ends. In germline, CDR1 is DFQATT, CDR2 SNEGSKA (reference sequence). CDR3 protein: CSASYLVVRNEQFF. For the CDR3, the DNA is TGCAGTGCTAGTTATCTAGTAGTGCGCAATGAGCAGTTCTTC.

The chain carries TRBV7-6 and TRBJ2-7; tentative D call: TRBD2 (6 bases). CDR1 is SGHVS and CDR2 is FNYEAQ in the germline V gene. The V end was cut by 5 bases, the J end by 6 bases, with 14 bases between. The CDR3 runs 13 residues. The CDR3 reads CASSPRMGGEQYF. DNA for the CDR3: TGTGCCAGCAGCCCCAGGATGGGGGGCGAGCAGTACTTC.

The chain combines TRBV2 with TRBJ1-5; 10 nucleotides agree with TRBD1. This CDR3 has 18 amino acids. From germline, CDR1 is SNHLY and CDR2 FYNNEI. Trimming took 3 bases from V and 5 from J; bases not matched to a gene: 13. CDR3 sequence reads: CASSDFVWTGGADQPQHF. The CDR3 DNA sequence: TGTGCCAGCAGTGATTTTGTTTGGACAGGGGGTGCGGATCAGCCCCAGCATTTT.

The rearrangement uses TRBV7-6 and TRBJ2-7; a weak D match, TRBD1 (6 bases). V was pared by 1 base and J by 2 bases, with 18 bases between. CDR1 is SGHVS and CDR2 is FNYEAQ in the germline V gene. This CDR3 is 17 amino acids long. The CDR3 DNA is TGTGCCAGCAGCTTAGGGGGCGTTAGGCAGGGGACCTACGAGCAGTACTTC. Protein sequence: CASSLGGVRQGTYEQYF.

Regarding this clonotype: Germline is not matched at one junction end, which may reflect a read error. The chain joins TRBV5-5 to TRBJ1-1; D may be TRBD1 (5 bases). Per germline, CDR1 SGHKS and CDR2 YYEKEE (reference sequence). This CDR3 region has 15 residues. The CDR3 DNA reads TGCGCCAGCAGCCACGCCGGCACGGGGGACACTGAAGCTTTCTTT. Translated, it gives CASSHAGTGDTEAFF.

The chain carries TRBV20-1 and TRBJ1-1; the match to TRBD1 covers 7 bases. Germline values: CDR1 DFQATT, CDR2 SNEGSKA (reference sequence). This CDR3 spans 12 amino acids. The CDR3 loop is CRGRAGGSRAFF. In DNA, the CDR3 is TGCCGGGGCCGAGCAGGGGGTTCAAGAGCTTTCTTT.

V usage is TRBV20-1 and J usage is TRBJ2-1, with 9 positions matching TRBD2. Per the germline V gene, CDR1 is DFQATT and CDR2 is SNEGSKA (reference sequence). Unmatched junction bases numbered 1, after V lost 3 bases and J lost 7 bases. This CDR3 is built from 12 residues. The CDR3 protein is CSARLAGNEQFF. CDR3 coding DNA: TGCAGTGCTAGGCTAGCGGGGAATGAGCAGTTCTTC.

This clonotype was detected only a few times. The chain carries TRBV10-3 and TRBJ2-7; D uncertain. The V end lost 0 bases, the J end lost 7 bases, and 10 bases lay between the germline ends. The CDR3 runs 13 residues. Looked up from germline, CDR1 is ENHRY and CDR2 is SYGVKD. DNA for the CDR3: TGTGCCATCAGTGAGTCCTTGTATCAGGAGCAGTACTTC. Protein sequence: CAISESLYQEQYF.

The sample holds one count of this clonotype. This chain connects TRBV19 to TRBJ2-1; D is possibly TRBD1 (5 bases). This CDR3 region has 16 residues. V was pared by 4 bases and J by 3 bases, with 16 bases between. Germline CDR1 LNHDA, CDR2 SQIVND (reference sequence). The CDR3 loop is CASSTLWQGNYNEQFF. The CDR3, as DNA: TGTGCCAGTAGTACCCTATGGCAGGGTAACTACAATGAGCAGTTCTTC.

J is TRBJ1-2 and V is TRBV10-3; no definite D call. The V end was cut by 3 bases, the J end by 2 bases, with 7 bases between. The CDR3 totals 13 residues. Germline V lookup: CDR1 ENHRY, CDR2 SYGVKD. The CDR3 loop reads CAISDGLNYGYTF. In nucleotides, the CDR3 is TGTGCCATCAGTGATGGACTAAACTATGGCTACACCTTC.

V and J are TRBV7-9 and TRBJ1-5; tentative D call: TRBD1 (5 bases). Germline V CDR1 and CDR2: SEHNR, FQNEAQ (reference sequence). The CDR3 consists of 14 residues. V lost 3 bases and J lost 4, with 10 bases in between. CDR3 loop: CASSLTAGNQPQHF. CDR3 DNA sequence: TGTGCCAGCAGCTTGACAGCAGGAAATCAGCCCCAGCATTTT.

V gene TRBV2 combines with J gene TRBJ1-5; perhaps TRBD1 as D (5 bases). The CDR3 totals 15 residues. V was pared by 7 bases and J by 5 bases, with 18 bases between. Germline V lookup: CDR1 SNHLY, CDR2 FYNNEI. CDR3 protein: CASTTGGGNYQPQHF. Written as DNA, the CDR3 is TGTGCCAGCACCACGGGCGGGGGGAATTATCAGCCCCAGCATTTT.